Below, 23 T cell receptor beta chains from the same sample are listed, as sequenced in a study of T cell responses to AZD1222 COVID-19 vaccine. Clones were read by immunoSEQ multiplex PCR, and TCRdb kept only the in-frame ones, dropping some. The sample yields tens of thousands of clones, 88% seen once. Sequenced here: peripheral blood, sampled 28 days after the second AZD1222 dose. The receptor set was obtained from an adult who received the AZD1222 COVID-19 vaccine.

The V gene is TRBV3-1 (or the pseudogene TRBV3-2), the J gene TRBJ1-1; D remains ambiguous. The CDR3 is 15 amino acids. V gave up 1 base and J gave up 7 bases, with 16 bases separating them. CDR1 LGHDT and CDR2 YNNKEL come from the germline V gene (reference sequence). This chain's CDR3 is CASSQGRSLAVEAFF. The CDR3, as DNA: TGTGCCAGCAGCCAAGGTCGTTCGTTGGCAGTTGAAGCTTTCTTT.

This chain joins TRBV5-5 and TRBJ1-3; D uncertain. Trimming shortened V by 1 base and J by 0 bases, and 11 bases separated the two germline ends. CDR1 is SGHKS, CDR2 YYEKEE, per germline (reference sequence). This CDR3 is 16 amino acids long. CDR3 in amino acids: CASSLMFGNSGNTIYF. For the CDR3, the DNA is TGTGCCAGCAGCTTGATGTTTGGGAACTCTGGAAACACCATATATTTT.

This chain uses TRBV10-3 with TRBJ2-7; TRBD1 matches at 8 bases. The germline gives CDR1 ENHRY, CDR2 SYGVKD. The V segment lost 6 bases and the J segment 0 bases; nucleotides outside the gene matches: 4. CDR3 length equals 14 residues. This chain's CDR3 is CAISPTGVSYEQYF. For the CDR3, the DNA is TGTGCCATCAGCCCGACAGGGGTCTCCTACGAGCAGTACTTC.

V is TRBV5-5 and J is TRBJ2-2; 12 bases line up with TRBD2. The CDR3 consists of 16 residues. Trimming at V came to 4 bases and at J to 4 bases, leaving 5 bases not matched to a gene. Germline loops: CDR1 SGHKS, CDR2 YYEKEE (reference sequence). The CDR3 nucleotides are TGTGCCAGCAGCCCGACTAGCGGGGGCGGCACCGGGGAGCTGTTTTTT. Protein: CASSPTSGGGTGELFF.

J is TRBJ1-1 and V is TRBV20-1; D unclear. The CDR3 is made up of 14 amino acids. Germline V gives CDR1 DFQATT, CDR2 SNEGSKA (reference sequence). V lost 3 bases, J lost 1 base, and 12 bases lay in between. CDR3 sequence (DNA): TGCAGTGCTAGTGGTTGGAGTTCGAACACTGAAGCTTTCTTT. Residues: CSASGWSSNTEAFF.

This chain connects TRBV3-1 (or the pseudogene TRBV3-2) to TRBJ1-6; perhaps TRBD1 as D (6 bases). Germline assignment: CDR1 LGHDT and CDR2 YNNKEL (reference sequence). The CDR3 has 16 residues. V lost 4 bases and J 3 bases, leaving 13 bases between the germline ends. The DNA of the CDR3 is TGTGCCAGCAGCCCTCAGGGGTCCAACTATAATTCACCCCTCCACTTT. Protein sequence: CASSPQGSNYNSPLHF.

The chain joins TRBV4-1 to TRBJ1-5, with D tentatively TRBD1 (5 bases). Germline V lookup: CDR1 MGHRA, CDR2 YSYEKL. Trimming removed 2 bases from V and 11 bases from J, with 19 bases in between. The CDR3 runs 15 residues. CDR3 sequence: CASSQSPGTVGAQHF. CDR3 nucleotide sequence: TGCGCCAGCAGCCAATCCCCCGGGACCGTCGGGGCCCAGCATTTT.

The chain couples TRBV7-8 to TRBJ2-1; D gene ambiguous. This CDR3 has 12 residues. Germline CDR1 reads SGHVS; CDR2 reads FQNEAQ. Trimming cost V 5 bases and J 2 bases, with 4 bases left between them. This CDR3 reads CASSLTYNEQFF. The CDR3 coding sequence is TGTGCCAGCAGCCTTACCTACAATGAGCAGTTCTTC.

This clone has a single count. This sequence joins TRBV4-1 and TRBJ1-3; D unclear. The CDR3 extends over 16 amino acids. The ends were cut back, 0 bases at V and 0 bases at J, with 9 bases in the middle. Germline-derived CDR1 and CDR2 are MGHRA and YSYEKL. In DNA form, the CDR3 reads TGCGCCAGCAGCCAAGATTTTGGGAACTCTGGAAACACCATATATTTT. Protein product: CASSQDFGNSGNTIYF.

The genes are TRBV5-6 and TRBJ2-1; 9 nucleotides align to TRBD1. J gave up 8 bases and V 5 bases, and 11 bases lay outside the gene matches. Per germline, CDR1 SGHDT and CDR2 YYEEEE. The CDR3 runs to 15 residues. CDR3 residues: CASRGRDRVTDEQFF. CDR3 DNA: TGTGCCAGCAGGGGACGGGACAGGGTGACCGATGAGCAGTTCTTC.

The chain employs TRBV4-3 and TRBJ2-7; TRBD1 might be the D (8 bases). The germline V gene has CDR1 LGHNA and CDR2 YSLEER. The V end was cut by 1 base, the J end by 1 base, with 14 bases between. The CDR3 spans 16 residues. The CDR3 loop reads CASSQVSGTGSYEQYF. The DNA of the CDR3 is TGCGCCAGCAGCCAAGTAAGCGGGACAGGATCCTACGAGCAGTACTTC.

This chain joins TRBV6-5 and TRBJ2-3; 14 bases map to TRBD2. This CDR3 has 15 residues. CDR1 MNHEY and CDR2 SVGAGI come from the germline V gene. V lost 5 bases and J lost 4; bases outside the gene matches: 2. The CDR3 region is CASSLGLAGADTQYF. CDR3 nucleotide sequence: TGTGCCAGCAGTCTGGGACTAGCGGGGGCAGATACGCAGTATTTT.

The chain couples TRBV7-3 to TRBJ1-2; a weak D match, TRBD1 (6 bases). Trimming removed 4 bases from V and 7 bases from J, with 13 bases in between. The CDR3 is 13 residues long. Per germline, CDR1 SGHTA and CDR2 FQGTGA. CDR3 residues: CASSSTGLGGYTF. The CDR3 DNA is TGTGCCAGCAGCTCTACAGGGTTAGGTGGCTACACCTTC. Looking up the rest from reference TRBV7-3 and TRBJ1-2 gives the full variable domain: GAGVSQTPSNKVTEKGKYVELRCDPISGHTALYWYRQSLGQGPEFLIYFQGTGAADDSGLPNDRFFAVRPEGSVSTLKIQRTERGDSAVYLCASSSTGLGGYTFGSGTRLTVV.

This sequence joins TRBV5-5 and TRBJ2-3, with D uncertain. CDR3 size: 16 residues. Germline V gene lookup returns CDR1 SGHKS and CDR2 YYEKEE (reference sequence). V was trimmed by 7 bases and J by 2 bases, leaving 20 bases between them. CDR3 DNA sequence: TGTGCCAGCGGGTCGGCCGTAACAGCCGCCACAGATACGCAGTATTTT. It codes for CASGSAVTAATDTQYF.

The V gene is TRBV12-5, the J gene TRBJ1-4; D might be TRBD1 (6 bases). Per the germline V gene, CDR1 is LGHNT and CDR2 is FRNRAP. V was trimmed by 1 base and J by 3 bases, leaving 12 bases between them. This CDR3 is built from 16 residues. The CDR3 region is CASGLATGNANEKLFF. CDR3 DNA sequence: TGTGCTAGTGGTTTGGCTACAGGGAACGCTAATGAAAAACTGTTTTTT.

The V and J genes are TRBV27 and TRBJ1-3; D remains unclear. V lost 1 base and J 4 bases, leaving 5 bases between the germline ends. Per the germline V gene, CDR1 is MNHEY and CDR2 is SMNVEV (reference sequence). This CDR3 has 13 amino acids. This chain's CDR3 is CASSLWMGNTIYF. CDR3 nucleotides: TGTGCCAGCAGTTTATGGATGGGAAACACCATATATTTT.

This chain links TRBV4-1 with TRBJ1-4; D is possibly TRBD1 (5 bases). V lost 7 bases and J lost 6, with 15 bases in between. Germline lookup yields CDR1 MGHRA and CDR2 YSYEKL. The CDR3 is 14 amino acids. The CDR3 reads CASNPGRSDEKLFF. The CDR3 DNA is TGCGCCAGCAACCCGGGGCGGTCGGATGAAAAACTGTTTTTT.

The rearrangement joins TRBV9 to TRBJ1-2, with 7 bases identical to TRBD1. The trim removed 2 bases at V and 8 bases at J, leaving 6 bases unmatched. The CDR3 has 13 amino acids. Germline values: CDR1 SGDLS, CDR2 YYNGEE. CDR3 bases: TGTGCCAGCAGCGTCGGAGGGGGCGGCGGCTACACCTTC. This translates into CASSVGGGGGYTF.

The chain links TRBV4-1 to TRBJ2-2; weak D call: TRBD2 (6 bases). V was trimmed by 1 base and J by 7 bases, leaving 13 bases between them. The germline gives CDR1 MGHRA, CDR2 YSYEKL. The CDR3 consists of 15 residues. In nucleotides, the CDR3 is TGCGCCAGCAGCCAAGGGTGGGGGGTAGACGGGGAGCTGTTTTTT. Its protein is CASSQGWGVDGELFF.

This clone was seen just once. The chain couples TRBV19 to TRBJ2-2; a weak D match, TRBD2 (5 bases). V lost 6 bases, J lost 5 bases, and 13 bases lay in between. The CDR3 consists of 14 residues. The germline gives CDR1 LNHDA, CDR2 SQIVND (reference sequence). CDR3 region: CASRVREQTGELFF. CDR3 bases: TGTGCCAGTAGGGTGAGGGAACAAACCGGGGAGCTGTTTTTT.

CDR3 nucleotides: TGTGCCAGCACCTCGGGACAGGGTGGCGAGCAGTACTTC. Residues: CASTSGQGGEQYF. The chain combines TRBV28 with TRBJ2-7; 9 positions agree with TRBD1. V lost 7 bases to trimming and J lost 6 bases; unmatched junction nucleotides: 7. Germline V gives CDR1 MDHEN, CDR2 SYDVKM. CDR3 length equals 13 residues.

J is TRBJ1-6 and V is TRBV11-1; TRBD1 agrees at 7 bases. The CDR3 spans 14 residues. The V and J ends lost 5 bases and 5 bases, in that order; junction bases with no gene match: 3. CDR1 SGHAT and CDR2 FQDESV come from the germline V gene (reference sequence). CDR3 bases: TGTGCCAGCAGCGACAGGGCTAATAATTCACCCCTCCACTTT. It codes for CASSDRANNSPLHF.

J is TRBJ2-7 and V is TRBV18; TRBD2 aligns across 7 bases. The CDR3 sequence is 15 residues long. From germline, CDR1 is KGHSH and CDR2 LQKENI. The V and J ends lost 3 bases and 1 base, in that order; junction bases with no gene match: 6. The CDR3 DNA reads TGTGCCAGCTCACCGCCGGGGGGACGATCCTACGAGCAGTACTTC. It encodes CASSPPGGRSYEQYF.